These 29 T cell receptor beta chains originate from one sample sequenced in a study of blood T cell repertoires in COVID-19. Clones were sequenced by immunoSEQ multiplex PCR, and TCRdb holds only the in-frame ones, with some missing. This table holds 280,000 or so clones, less than 85% found once. The sample taken for sequencing was PBMCs or T cells enriched from blood (not recorded which). Receptor source: a woman between 45 and 60 years old who had recovered from COVID-19.

The genes are TRBV6-5 and TRBJ1-2; 7 nucleotides line up with TRBD1. CDR3 size: 13 residues. The V segment lost 7 bases and the J segment 5 bases; nucleotides outside the gene matches: 7. The germline CDR1 and CDR2 sequences are MNHEY and SVGAGI. CDR3 nucleotide sequence: TGTGCCAGCACTCTGACAGGGTCGTATGGCTACACCTTC. This translates into CASTLTGSYGYTF.

V usage is TRBV6-6 and J usage is TRBJ1-6, with D perhaps matching TRBD1 (6 bases). This CDR3 spans 14 amino acids. Deletions cut 6 bases from V and 5 bases from J, with 11 bases between. Per the germline V gene, CDR1 is MNHNY and CDR2 is SVGAGI (reference sequence). This chain's CDR3 is CASSGTFNNSPLHF. The CDR3 region has the DNA TGTGCCAGCAGCGGGACATTTAATAATTCACCCCTCCACTTT.

The CDR3 region is CASSMAIGDRPGEQYF. The CDR3 DNA reads as TGCGCCAGCAGCATGGCCATTGGTGACAGGCCGGGGGAGCAGTACTTC. The chain couples TRBV5-1 to TRBJ2-7; possibly TRBD1 for D (6 bases). The V end was cut by 4 bases, the J end by 7 bases, with 24 bases between. The germline V gene has CDR1 SGHRS and CDR2 YFSETQ. The CDR3 sequence is 16 residues long.

This chain joins TRBV2 and TRBJ2-6; TRBD1 matches at 10 bases. V was clipped by 6 bases and J by 0 bases; unmatched bases: 8. The CDR3 consists of 18 residues. CDR1 is SNHLY, CDR2 FYNNEI, per germline. The CDR3: CASRAGTGDYSGANVLTF. CDR3 DNA sequence: TGTGCCAGCAGAGCCGGGACAGGGGACTACTCTGGGGCCAACGTCCTGACTTTC.

The chain combines TRBV28 with TRBJ2-2; 7 bases are shared with TRBD1. Germline lookup yields CDR1 MDHEN and CDR2 SYDVKM. The CDR3 runs to 15 residues. V dropped 2 bases and J dropped 0; count of bases not matched to a gene: 0. CDR3 residues: CASSLGQANTGELFF. DNA for the CDR3: TGTGCCAGCAGTTTAGGACAGGCGAACACCGGGGAGCTGTTTTTT. Full variable domain (missing parts from reference TRBV28 and TRBJ2-2): DVKVTQSSRYLVKRTGEKVFLECVQDMDHENMFWYRQDPGLGLRLIYFSYDVKMKEKGDIPEGYSVSREKKERFSLILESASTNQTSMYLCASSLGQANTGELFFGEGSRLTVL.

The table lists this clone with a few counts. The chain combines TRBV30 with TRBJ1-1, with 7 bases fitting TRBD1. This CDR3 contains 11 residues. Germline CDR1 reads GTSNPN; CDR2 reads SVGIG (reference sequence). Losses at the gene ends were 1 base for V and 11 bases for J; bases not matched to a gene: 4. This CDR3 is CAWSADRAAFF. The CDR3, as DNA: TGTGCCTGGAGTGCCGACAGGGCGGCTTTCTTT.

The chain has TRBV7-8 and TRBJ2-7, with 8 bases matching TRBD2. Germline CDR1 and CDR2: SGHVS and FQNEAQ. CDR3 length: 15 residues. V lost 6 bases to trimming and J lost 2 bases; unmatched junction nucleotides: 9. CDR3 DNA: TGTGCCAGCAGGCCGGGACTAGAAGCCCCCTACGAGCAGTACTTC. Protein sequence: CASRPGLEAPYEQYF. Together with reference TRBV7-8 and TRBJ2-7, the CDR3 gives the full variable domain: GAGVSQSPRYKVAKRGQDVALRCDPISGHVSLFWYQQALGQGPEFLTYFQNEAQLDKSGLPSDRFFAERPEGSVSTLKIQRTQQEDSAVYLCASRPGLEAPYEQYFGPGTRLTVT.

The V call is TRBV19, the J call TRBJ1-1; D is undetermined. Germline V gene data show CDR1 as LNHDA and CDR2 as SQIVND (reference sequence). This CDR3 region has 13 residues. Between the trimmed V and J ends, which lost 6 bases and 1 base, there was a span of 9 bases. Here the CDR3 DNA reads TGTGCCAGTAGGCGGCAGACGAACACTGAAGCTTTCTTT. Its protein product is CASRRQTNTEAFF.

This chain uses TRBV19 with TRBJ1-1; a possible D gene is TRBD1 (5 bases). This CDR3 has 13 amino acids. With 2 bases removed from V and 10 bases from J, the gap between germline ends came to 14 bases. Looked up from germline, CDR1 is LNHDA and CDR2 is SQIVND (reference sequence). The CDR3 sequence: CASSIRPGVAAFF. CDR3 DNA sequence: TGTGCCAGTAGTATACGCCCGGGGGTTGCAGCTTTCTTT.

This chain uses TRBV7-9 with TRBJ2-1; 10 bases align to TRBD1. Trimming removed 4 bases from V and 15 bases from J; junction bases left unmatched: 6. The CDR3 length is 12 residues. From germline, CDR1 is SEHNR and CDR2 FQNEAQ (reference sequence). The CDR3 region is CASSSTGGARFF. The CDR3 DNA is TGTGCCAGCAGCTCGACAGGGGGCGCTAGGTTCTTC.

The chain recombines TRBV27 with TRBJ2-6; 10 bases fit TRBD2. The CDR3 contains 18 residues. The junction had 10 bases not matched to a gene; V was cut back by 6 bases and J by 2 bases. Per the germline V gene, CDR1 is MNHEY and CDR2 is SMNVEV (reference sequence). The CDR3: CASSSLAGVVTGANVLTF. The CDR3 DNA follows: TGTGCCAGCAGCTCCCTAGCGGGGGTGGTAACTGGGGCCAACGTCCTGACTTTC.

The chain combines TRBV9 with TRBJ2-1, with a tentative D call TRBD1 (6 bases). V was pared by 3 bases and J by 2 bases, with 18 bases between. The germline CDR1 and CDR2 sequences are SGDLS and YYNGEE. The CDR3 totals 17 residues. The CDR3 bases are TGTGCCAGCAGCGCCCCAGACAGGAATTGGCCCTACAATGAGCAGTTCTTC. Translated, it gives CASSAPDRNWPYNEQFF.

The chain recombines TRBV5-1 with TRBJ2-3; 9 bases match TRBD2. Germline CDR1 SGHRS, CDR2 YFSETQ. This CDR3 is 17 amino acids long. V gave up 2 bases and J gave up 3 bases; unmatched junction bases: 10. CDR3 nucleotides: TGCGCCAGCAGCTTTTCGGAAGCGGGAGGCCGTACAGATACGCAGTATTTT. As protein: CASSFSEAGGRTDTQYF. The variable domain in full, with the rest retrieved from reference TRBV5-1 and TRBJ2-3, is KAGVTQTPRYLIKTRGQQVTLSCSPISGHRSVSWYQQTPGQGLQFLFEYFSETQRNKGNFPGRFSGRQFSNSRSEMNVSTLELGDSALYLCASSFSEAGGRTDTQYFGPGTRLTVL.

The chain uses TRBV6-5 and TRBJ1-4, with D possibly matching TRBD1 (5 bases). The V end was cut by 7 bases, the J end by 8 bases, with 11 bases between. Germline CDR1 is MNHEY and CDR2 is SVGAGI. CDR3 length equals 12 residues. The CDR3 spells CASTGAQEKLFF. In nucleotides, the CDR3 is TGTGCCAGCACTGGGGCGCAAGAAAAACTGTTTTTT.

This clone was detected only once. The gene calls are TRBV5-6 and TRBJ1-5, with a tentative D call TRBD1 (5 bases). This CDR3 contains 14 residues. Deletions cut 1 base from V and 8 bases from J, with 13 bases between. Germline-derived CDR1 and CDR2 are SGHDT and YYEEEE. The CDR3 here is CASSLRDSPEPQHF. CDR3 in DNA: TGTGCCAGCAGCTTGCGGGACTCCCCGGAGCCCCAGCATTTT.

This chain joins TRBV12-3 or TRBV12-4 and TRBJ1-1; D unresolved. V shed 5 bases and J shed 0 bases, with 7 bases lying between them. This CDR3 spans 13 amino acids. The CDR3 DNA is TGTGCCAGCAGTCCCGACTTGAACACTGAAGCTTTCTTT. Its protein product is CASSPDLNTEAFF.

This chain uses TRBV18 with TRBJ1-1; 10 bases map to TRBD1. The CDR3 sequence is 16 residues long. The V gene end was trimmed by 6 bases and the J gene end by 1 base; junction bases not matched to a gene: 8. Germline CDR1 reads KGHSH; CDR2 reads LQKENI. CDR3 sequence: CASSETGGAWNTEAFF. CDR3 DNA sequence: TGTGCCAGCTCGGAGACAGGGGGCGCGTGGAACACTGAAGCTTTCTTT. Full variable domain (missing parts from reference TRBV18 and TRBJ1-1): NAGVMQNPRHLVRRRGQEARLRCSPMKGHSHVYWYRQLPEEGLKFMVYLQKENIIDESGMPKERFSAEFPKEGPSILRIQQVVRGDSAAYFCASSETGGAWNTEAFFGQGTRLTVV.

The rearrangement uses TRBV30 and TRBJ1-2; TRBD1 might be the D (5 bases). The CDR3 totals 13 residues. Germline lookup yields CDR1 GTSNPN and CDR2 SVGIG (reference sequence). Trimming left V 0 bases short and J 8 bases short, with 13 bases between. The CDR3 bases are TGTGCCTGGAGTGTAGGATACAGGCAGGGCTACACCTTC. Amino acids: CAWSVGYRQGYTF.

V is TRBV15 and J is TRBJ1-2; TRBD1 matches at 7 bases. Trimming cost V 3 bases and J 2 bases; bases outside gene matches: 3. CDR1 and CDR2 (germline): LNHNV, YYDKDF (reference sequence). The CDR3 runs to 14 residues. The CDR3 DNA sequence: TGTGCCACCAGCAGTTTGGACAGGAACTATGGCTACACCTTC. Encoded protein: CATSSLDRNYGYTF.

The chain combines TRBV6-5 with TRBJ1-4; 7 bases match TRBD1. The germline V gene has CDR1 MNHEY and CDR2 SVGAGI. This CDR3 is 12 amino acids long. The trim removed 6 bases at V and 8 bases at J, leaving 3 bases unmatched. The CDR3 coding sequence is TGTGCCAGCAGCGACAGGGAGGAAAAACTGTTTTTT. It is translated as CASSDREEKLFF.

This chain joins TRBV4-1 and TRBJ1-2; unclear D gene. The CDR3 totals 13 residues. Trimming stripped 5 bases from V and 4 bases from J, with 11 bases between. The V gene's germline CDR1 is MGHRA and CDR2 YSYEKL. The CDR3 coding sequence is TGCGCCAGCAGCATAGACACCTTCTATGGCTACACCTTC. The encoded protein is CASSIDTFYGYTF.

The genes are TRBV7-2 and TRBJ2-7; 7 bases agree with TRBD1. The CDR3 has 15 amino acids. In germline, CDR1 is SGHTA, CDR2 FQGNSA. V shed 4 bases, J shed 0 bases, and the junction held 6 bases outside the gene matches. The CDR3 coding sequence is TGTGCCAGCAGCTCCCCTAACAGGGGCTCCTACGAGCAGTACTTC. Encoded protein: CASSSPNRGSYEQYF.

The chain joins TRBV6-5 to TRBJ1-5; tentatively, D is TRBD1 (5 bases). The germline gives CDR1 MNHEY, CDR2 SVGAGI. The CDR3 has 13 amino acids. Between the trimmed V and J ends, which lost 3 bases and 7 bases, there was a span of 10 bases. The CDR3 here is CASSYQGMQPQHF. As DNA, the CDR3 is TGTGCCAGCAGTTATCAGGGAATGCAGCCCCAGCATTTT.

This rearrangement joins TRBV7-9 to TRBJ2-7, with 10 nucleotides matching TRBD1. The CDR3 has 15 amino acids. The trim removed 5 bases at V and 1 base at J, leaving 5 bases unmatched. CDR1 is SEHNR and CDR2 is FQNEAQ in the germline V gene (reference sequence). The CDR3 loop is CASSPGQGESYEQYF. In nucleotides, the CDR3 is TGTGCCAGCAGCCCCGGACAGGGGGAGTCCTACGAGCAGTACTTC.

The rearrangement links TRBV15 to TRBJ2-1; 8 bases map to TRBD1. The germline V gene has CDR1 LNHNV and CDR2 YYDKDF (reference sequence). The CDR3 runs 16 residues. V trimming: 2 bases; J trimming: 8 bases; junction bases outside the gene matches: 11. The CDR3 sequence: CATSRNLGTGGDEQFF. CDR3 DNA: TGTGCCACCAGCAGAAATCTGGGGACAGGTGGGGATGAGCAGTTCTTC.

V is TRBV7-2 and J is TRBJ1-5, with D perhaps TRBD1 (5 bases). Germline CDR1 and CDR2: SGHTA and FQGNSA. The CDR3 length is 18 residues. The V end was cut by 4 bases, the J end by 3 bases, with 22 bases between. Here the CDR3 reads CASSSLVGGGSHNQPQHF. CDR3 DNA sequence: TGTGCCAGCAGCTCATTAGTCGGGGGGGGGTCCCACAATCAGCCCCAGCATTTT.

The chain uses TRBV5-5 and TRBJ2-7; D remains ambiguous. CDR3 length: 12 residues. The germline gives CDR1 SGHKS, CDR2 YYEKEE (reference sequence). The V end was cut by 7 bases, the J end by 3 bases, with 11 bases between. The CDR3 spells CASCLEVYEQYF. DNA for the CDR3: TGTGCCAGCTGTCTCGAGGTCTACGAGCAGTACTTC.

The chain couples TRBV7-2 to TRBJ2-7, with TRBD2 identical over 9 bases. The CDR3 length is 15 residues. V lost 5 bases to trimming and J lost 4 bases; unmatched junction nucleotides: 9. CDR1 and CDR2 (germline): SGHTA, FQGNSA. CDR3 nucleotide sequence: TGTGCCAGCAGCCAAGGACTAGCGAGGAAATACGAGCAGTACTTC. Amino acid sequence: CASSQGLARKYEQYF.

The chain joins TRBV11-3 to TRBJ2-7; D ambiguous. The CDR3 runs 15 residues. Per germline, CDR1 SGHNT and CDR2 YENEEA. V was cut by 0 bases and J by 0 bases, with 9 bases left in between. The CDR3 nucleotides are TGTGCCAGCAGCTTAGATCGCGGCAGCTCCTACGAGCAGTACTTC. It encodes CASSLDRGSSYEQYF.